The T cell receptor beta chain described here comes from a study of early T cells in non-severe SARS-CoV-2 infection. Study context: From unsorted whole blood, bulk RNA was sequenced, and the chains remained unpaired.

TCRdb re-called the 5' RACE reads with MiXCR, one entry per CDR3 protein. Among around 55,000 distinct CDR3 sequences listed, 14% to 15% were seen once. Germline trimming cut 0 bases from V and 8 bases from J; bases unmatched to any gene: 2. From germline, CDR1 is SGHRS and CDR2 YFSETQ. The CDR3 is 14 residues long. The V call is TRBV5-1, the J call TRBJ2-1, with 10 bases lining up with TRBD1. This sequence originates from an adult who was a healthcare worker with PCR-confirmed SARS-CoV-2 infection or an uninfected control (not recorded which). This specimen consisted of whole blood, obtained at baseline. CDR3 amino acids: CASSLGQGADEQFF. In DNA form, the CDR3 reads TGCGCCAGCAGCTTGGGACAGGGGGCCGATGAGCAGTTCTTC.